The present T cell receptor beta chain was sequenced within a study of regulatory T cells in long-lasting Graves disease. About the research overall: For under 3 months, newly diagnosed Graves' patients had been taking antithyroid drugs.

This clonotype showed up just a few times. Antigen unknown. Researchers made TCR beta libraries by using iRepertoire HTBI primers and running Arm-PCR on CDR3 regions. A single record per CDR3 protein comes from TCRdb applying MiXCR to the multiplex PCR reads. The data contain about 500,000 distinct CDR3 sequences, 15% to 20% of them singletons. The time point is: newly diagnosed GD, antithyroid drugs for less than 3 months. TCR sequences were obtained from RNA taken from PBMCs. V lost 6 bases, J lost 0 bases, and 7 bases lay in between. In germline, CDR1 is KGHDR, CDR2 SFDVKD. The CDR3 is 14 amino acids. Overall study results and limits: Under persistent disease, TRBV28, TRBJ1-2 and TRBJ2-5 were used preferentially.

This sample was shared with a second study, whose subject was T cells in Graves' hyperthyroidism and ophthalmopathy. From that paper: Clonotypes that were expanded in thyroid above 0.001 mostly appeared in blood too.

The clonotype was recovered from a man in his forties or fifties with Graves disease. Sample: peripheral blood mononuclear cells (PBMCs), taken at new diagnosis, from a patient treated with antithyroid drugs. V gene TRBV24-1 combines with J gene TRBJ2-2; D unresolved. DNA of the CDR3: TGTGCCACCAGTCGTGAAGCGAACACCGGGGAGCTGTTTTTT. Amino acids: CATSREANTGELFF.